The clone carrying this T cell receptor beta chain was detected a few times. These data belong to a study of T-cell memory formation after mild COVID-19. 5'RACE with constant-segment primers yielded barcoded, UMI-tagged TCR alpha and TCR beta cDNA libraries. TCRdb passed the 5' RACE reads through MiXCR, listing each CDR3 protein once. The sample records about 470,000 distinct CDR3 sequences, about 23% being singletons. J gave up 4 bases and V 5 bases, and 11 bases lay outside the gene matches. The CDR3 has 18 amino acids. Germline CDR1 MNHEY, CDR2 SVGAGI. This clonotype originated in an adult woman who had mild COVID-19 (a few samples of this study predate the infection). Cell type and time point are not known. This chain connects TRBV6-5 to TRBJ2-1; the match to TRBD2 covers 13 bases. Sequencing was performed on PBMCs or a T cell subset sorted from them (not recorded which). CDR3: CASSSRGLAGVGYNEQFF. CDR3 DNA: TGTGCCAGCAGTAGTCGCGGACTAGCGGGAGTTGGTTACAATGAGCAGTTCTTC.